This passage covers 31 T cell receptor beta chains from one sample sequenced in a study of early T cells in non-severe SARS-CoV-2 infection. One entry per CDR3 protein results from TCRdb running MiXCR on the 5' RACE reads. This sample has more than 60,000 distinct CDR3 sequences; about 13% occur once, and the top ten carry around 6%. The sample taken for sequencing was whole blood. The source of these receptors is an adult who was a healthcare worker with PCR-confirmed SARS-CoV-2 infection or an uninfected control (not recorded which).

In this sample, this clonotype turned up many times. The chain uses TRBV29-1 and TRBJ2-3, with D maybe TRBD2 (7 bases). V lost 3 bases to trimming and J lost 0 bases, with 16 bases between them. This CDR3 has 16 residues. Germline V gene sequence: CDR1 SQVTM, CDR2 ANQGSEA. The CDR3 DNA sequence: TGCAGCGTTGAGGGGGGGACATTAAGGAGCACAGATACGCAGTATTTT. It yields the protein CSVEGGTLRSTDTQYF.

This clonotype appeared many times. V gene TRBV19 combines with J gene TRBJ2-7, with a tentative D call TRBD2 (6 bases). The CDR3 spans 15 residues. Per germline, CDR1 LNHDA and CDR2 SQIVND (reference sequence). The germline V and J ends were trimmed by 3 bases and 2 bases, with 14 bases remaining between them. CDR3 in amino acids: CASSIWGDGTYEQYF. The CDR3 DNA reads TGTGCCAGTAGTATCTGGGGGGACGGAACCTACGAGCAGTACTTC.

Only a few counts were recorded for this clonotype. This chain links TRBV28 with TRBJ1-6; 8 bases agree with TRBD1. This CDR3 contains 13 residues. The V and J ends lost 6 bases and 12 bases, in that order; junction bases with no gene match: 7. Germline V lookup: CDR1 MDHEN, CDR2 SYDVKM. CDR3 sequence: CASRPMTGEPLHF. CDR3 nucleotides: TGTGCCAGCAGGCCAATGACAGGGGAACCCCTCCACTTT.

This clonotype occurred many times. The rearrangement links TRBV5-6 to TRBJ2-7; D tentatively fits TRBD1 or TRBD2 (5 bases each). V was shortened by 4 bases and J by 1 base, with 12 bases between the two germline ends. The CDR3 sequence is 14 residues long. Per germline, CDR1 SGHDT and CDR2 YYEEEE. CDR3 in amino acids: CASSPTGASYEQYF. CDR3 bases: TGTGCCAGCAGCCCGACCGGGGCTTCCTACGAGCAGTACTTC. Looking up the rest from reference TRBV5-6 and TRBJ2-7 gives the full variable domain: DAGVTQSPTHLIKTRGQQVTLRCSPKSGHDTVSWYQQALGQGPQFIFQYYEEEERQRGNFPDRFSGHQFPNYSSELNVNALLLGDSALYLCASSPTGASYEQYFGPGTRLTVT.

The chain joins TRBV5-1 to TRBJ2-3, with no clear D. CDR1 SGHRS and CDR2 YFSETQ come from the germline V gene. This CDR3 is 14 amino acids long. Trimming left V 0 bases short and J 6 bases short, with 11 bases between. The CDR3, as DNA: TGCGCCAGCAGCTTGGGGGGTAGGTCGGATACGCAGTATTTT. Residues: CASSLGGRSDTQYF.

This clonotype was seen only a few times. The rearrangement links TRBV19 to TRBJ1-5, with a possible D match to TRBD1 (5 bases). The CDR3 spans 16 residues. V dropped 5 bases and J dropped 4 bases, with 18 bases sitting between them. Per the germline V gene, CDR1 is LNHDA and CDR2 is SQIVND (reference sequence). The CDR3 DNA reads TGTGCCAGTAGTCGCGAGCGACAGAAATTTAATCAGCCCCAGCATTTT. Protein product: CASSRERQKFNQPQHF. Combining the CDR3 with reference TRBV19 and TRBJ1-5 gives the whole variable domain DGGITQSPKYLFRKEGQNVTLSCEQNLNHDAMYWYRQDPGQGLRLIYYSQIVNDFQKGDIAEGYSVSREKKESFPLTVTSAQKNPTAFYLCASSRERQKFNQPQHFGDGTRLSIL.

There are a few counts of this clonotype. The chain uses TRBV28 and TRBJ1-4; possible D gene TRBD1, 6 bases. The CDR3 runs to 15 residues. Trimming took off 2 bases at V and 6 bases at J, with 13 bases between the two ends. In germline, CDR1 is MDHEN, CDR2 SYDVKM. The CDR3, as DNA: TGTGCCAGCAGTTTAACAGGGCCGGGGTATGAAAAACTGTTTTTT. This codes for CASSLTGPGYEKLFF.

This clonotype was detected ten times or more. The chain carries TRBV7-2 and TRBJ2-2; the D gene is possibly TRBD1 (5 bases). The CDR3 consists of 16 residues. Germline V gene sequence: CDR1 SGHTA, CDR2 FQGNSA. V was trimmed by 7 bases and J by 1 base, leaving 16 bases between them. The CDR3 sequence: CASTRQTLLNTGELFF. In nucleotides, the CDR3 is TGTGCCAGCACCCGACAGACTTTATTGAACACCGGGGAGCTGTTTTTT.

The chain has TRBV9 and TRBJ1-3, with TRBD1 as a possible D gene (6 bases). Trimming shortened V by 4 bases and J by 2 bases, and 10 bases separated the two germline ends. Germline-derived CDR1 and CDR2 are SGDLS and YYNGEE. The CDR3 covers 14 residues. CDR3 sequence: CASSPQGTGNTIYF. In DNA, the CDR3 is TGTGCCAGCAGCCCACAGGGTACTGGAAACACCATATATTTT.

This clonotype has more than one count but fewer than ten. The chain links TRBV28 to TRBJ2-1; TRBD2 matches 7 bases. The CDR3 is made up of 15 amino acids. Germline V lookup: CDR1 MDHEN, CDR2 SYDVKM. V lost 3 bases and J lost 5; bases outside the gene matches: 7. For the CDR3, the DNA is TGTGCCAGCAGTTTCGGCGGGAGTTCCCACAATGAGCAGTTCTTC. Its translation: CASSFGGSSHNEQFF.

This clonotype was recorded a few times. The chain couples TRBV29-1 to TRBJ2-4; no clear D gene. Per the germline V gene, CDR1 is SQVTM and CDR2 is ANQGSEA. V gave up 7 bases and J gave up 2 bases, with 12 bases separating them. The CDR3 has 13 amino acids. The CDR3 reads CSAVAVTKNIQYF. Here the CDR3 DNA reads TGCAGCGCCGTGGCGGTAACCAAAAACATTCAGTACTTC.

This clonotype was observed at least ten times. The chain uses TRBV18 and TRBJ2-1; 10 nucleotides match TRBD2. Trimming cost V 6 bases and J 8 bases; bases outside gene matches: 13. The CDR3 runs to 16 residues. Germline CDR1 reads KGHSH; CDR2 reads LQKENI. The CDR3, as DNA: TGTGCCAGCTCTTCCGTAGCGGGAGGCCAGACGGATGAGCAGTTCTTC. Translated: CASSSVAGGQTDEQFF.

This clonotype was found many times. The CDR3 DNA is TGTGCCAGCAGTGAATACAACAGTTTGTATGGCTACACCTTC. Translation: CASSEYNSLYGYTF. V is TRBV25-1 and J is TRBJ1-2; D gene uncertain. V was cut by 0 bases and J by 5 bases, with 10 bases left in between. CDR1 MGHDK and CDR2 SYGVNS come from the germline V gene. This CDR3 spans 14 amino acids.

This clonotype was seen a few times. V and J are TRBV19 and TRBJ1-1; 8 nucleotides match TRBD1. Trimming at V came to 6 bases and at J to 4 bases, leaving 10 bases not matched to a gene. The CDR3 is 15 amino acids. The germline CDR1 and CDR2 sequences are LNHDA and SQIVND (reference sequence). CDR3 in amino acids: CASRRQGFESTEAFF. In DNA, the CDR3 is TGTGCCAGTAGAAGACAGGGGTTTGAGTCCACTGAAGCTTTCTTT.

This clonotype was detected many times. The V call is TRBV2, the J call TRBJ2-1, with unresolved D. V lost 1 base, J lost 7 bases, and 5 bases lay in between. The CDR3 loop spans 12 amino acids. CDR1 and CDR2 from the germline V gene are SNHLY and FYNNEI. The CDR3 DNA reads as TGTGCCAGCAGTGAAGGTGGGAATGAGCAGTTCTTC. Translating gives CASSEGGNEQFF.

In its sample, this clonotype was seen many times. This chain joins TRBV20-1 and TRBJ2-3, with unresolved D. V lost 3 bases, J lost 4 bases, and 11 bases lay in between. Germline V lookup: CDR1 DFQATT, CDR2 SNEGSKA (reference sequence). This CDR3 is 13 amino acids long. DNA of the CDR3: TGCAGTGCTAGGGGATCAGTGCCAGATACGCAGTATTTT. It encodes CSARGSVPDTQYF.

This sequence joins TRBV18 and TRBJ1-4; TRBD1 matches 7 bases. V shed 3 bases and J 4 bases; nucleotides not matched to a gene: 5. CDR1 and CDR2 from the germline V gene are KGHSH and LQKENI. The CDR3 is 15 amino acids. The CDR3 nucleotides are TGTGCCAGCTCACCTCCGGGACAGAGTAATGAAAAACTGTTTTTT. This gives the protein CASSPPGQSNEKLFF.

This chain joins TRBV9 and TRBJ2-3; maybe TRBD2 (5 bases). Germline CDR1 and CDR2: SGDLS and YYNGEE. V was cut by 1 base and J by 8 bases, with 8 bases left in between. The CDR3 runs to 12 residues. As DNA, the CDR3 is TGTGCCAGCAGCGTAAACGCGGGTACGCAGTATTTT. Translation gives CASSVNAGTQYF. Supplemented by reference TRBV9 and TRBJ2-3, the full variable domain reads DSGVTQTPKHLITATGQRVTLRCSPRSGDLSVYWYQQSLDQGLQFLIQYYNGEERAKGNILERFSAQQFPDLHSELNLSSLELGDSALYFCASSVNAGTQYFGPGTRLTVL.

This clonotype occurred a few times. The chain carries TRBV28 and TRBJ2-2; 12 bases fit TRBD1. Unmatched junction bases numbered 9, after V lost 6 bases and J lost 4 bases. Germline assignment: CDR1 MDHEN and CDR2 SYDVKM. The CDR3 totals 17 residues. CDR3 bases: TGTGCCAGCAGCACCCAGGGACAGGGGGCAGGCACCGGGGAGCTGTTTTTT. This codes for CASSTQGQGAGTGELFF.

V gene TRBV20-1 combines with J gene TRBJ1-2, with a weak D call TRBD1 (6 bases). The V gene lost 3 bases and the J gene lost 7 bases, with 9 bases spanning the gap. Germline V lookup: CDR1 DFQATT, CDR2 SNEGSKA (reference sequence). The CDR3 length is 11 residues. CDR3 residues: CSARTGPGYTF. CDR3 nucleotide sequence: TGCAGTGCTAGGACAGGTCCTGGCTACACCTTC.

This clonotype was seen ten or more times. The chain recombines TRBV7-9 with TRBJ1-1, with D possibly TRBD1 on 5 matching bases. The CDR3 sequence is 12 residues long. CDR1 and CDR2 (germline): SEHNR, FQNEAQ (reference sequence). V lost 4 bases to trimming and J lost 3 bases, with 6 bases between them. This chain's CDR3 is CASSWGDTEAFF. The DNA for the CDR3 is TGTGCCAGCAGCTGGGGGGACACTGAAGCTTTCTTT.

The genes are TRBV11-1 and TRBJ2-3; D gene unclear. V lost 5 bases and J lost 2, with 11 bases in between. The CDR3 sequence is 14 residues long. Per germline, CDR1 SGHAT and CDR2 FQDESV (reference sequence). CDR3: CASSRLEDTDTQYF. In DNA form, the CDR3 reads TGTGCCAGCAGCCGCCTAGAGGACACAGATACGCAGTATTTT.

The V call is TRBV11-2, the J call TRBJ2-2; a possible D gene is TRBD1 (6 bases). Trimming cost V 4 bases and J 0 bases, with 9 bases left between them. CDR1 SGHAT and CDR2 FQNNGV come from the germline V gene. The CDR3 spans 15 residues. The CDR3: CASSSRGANTGELFF. Written as DNA, the CDR3 is TGTGCCAGCAGCTCCAGGGGCGCGAACACCGGGGAGCTGTTTTTT.

The sample holds many counts of this clonotype. V and J are TRBV3-1 and TRBJ1-2; D remains ambiguous. This CDR3 has 13 residues. The germline V gene encodes CDR1 LGHDT and CDR2 YNNKEL (reference sequence). V shed 4 bases and J shed 6 bases, with 12 bases lying between them. CDR3 amino acids: CASSRAGLDGYTF. CDR3 sequence (DNA): TGTGCCAGCAGCCGGGCGGGGTTGGATGGCTACACCTTC.

This clonotype has just one count. V and J are TRBV7-3 and TRBJ1-1; tentatively, D is TRBD1 (5 bases). Trimming took 3 bases from V and 5 from J, leaving 16 bases between them. CDR1 and CDR2 (germline): SGHTA, FQGTGA. The length of the CDR3 is 15 residues. The DNA of the CDR3 is TGTGCCAGCAGCTTCCTCCCGGGGCGTATGACTGAAGCTTTCTTT. It encodes CASSFLPGRMTEAFF. Full variable domain (outside the CDR3, taken from reference TRBV7-3 and TRBJ1-1): GAGVSQTPSNKVTEKGKYVELRCDPISGHTALYWYRQSLGQGPEFLIYFQGTGAADDSGLPNDRFFAVRPEGSVSTLKIQRTERGDSAVYLCASSFLPGRMTEAFFGQGTRLTVV.

CDR3: CASSLEPSYYNEQFF. The CDR3 bases are TGTGCCAGCAGCTTAGAACCTTCCTACTACAATGAGCAGTTCTTC. The genes are TRBV7-2 and TRBJ2-1, with D uncertain. Germline lookup yields CDR1 SGHTA and CDR2 FQGNSA. The CDR3 contains 15 residues. The V end lost 1 base, the J end lost 3 bases, and 10 bases lay between the germline ends. The variable domain in full, with the rest retrieved from reference TRBV7-2 and TRBJ2-1, is GAGVSQSPSNKVTEKGKDVELRCDPISGHTALYWYRQSLGQGLEFLIYFQGNSAPDKSGLPSDRFSAERTGGSVSTLTIQRTQQEDSAVYLCASSLEPSYYNEQFFGPGTRLTVL.

On this clonotype itself: This clone may be a read error of a much larger clone one base away. The J gene is TRBJ1-6, the V gene TRBV7-2, with D uncertain. The V and J ends lost 1 base and 9 bases respectively, with 7 bases between them. The CDR3 is 13 amino acids. Germline CDR1 reads SGHTA; CDR2 reads FQGNSA. CDR3 sequence reads: CTSSLGRASPLHF. For the CDR3, the DNA is TGTACCAGCAGCTTAGGGAGGGCTTCACCCCTCCACTTT.

This clonotype has at least ten counts. V and J are TRBV20-1 and TRBJ1-5; D gene uncertain. CDR3 length equals 16 residues. CDR1 and CDR2 from the germline V gene are DFQATT and SNEGSKA (reference sequence). V lost 2 bases, J lost 5 bases, and 19 bases lay in between. CDR3 DNA sequence: TGCAGTGCTAGACAACCCAGGAGGGAGTGGGATCAGCCCCAGCATTTT. This codes for CSARQPRREWDQPQHF.

This clonotype was seen many times. The chain combines TRBV7-9 with TRBJ2-5; TRBD1 is a possible D gene (6 bases). The germline gives CDR1 SEHNR, CDR2 FQNEAQ (reference sequence). The V and J ends lost 7 bases and 2 bases respectively, with 11 bases between them. The CDR3 totals 13 residues. This chain's CDR3 is CASTRGHQETQYF. CDR3 DNA sequence: TGTGCCAGCACCAGGGGACATCAAGAGACCCAGTACTTC.

This clonotype was observed a handful of times. The chain uses TRBV19 and TRBJ1-2, with D possibly being TRBD1 (5 bases). V gave up 9 bases and J gave up 4 bases, with 27 bases separating them. Germline V gene sequence: CDR1 LNHDA, CDR2 SQIVND (reference sequence). The CDR3 totals 17 residues. The chain's CDR3 is CASRPGAGREHGYGYTF. CDR3 DNA sequence: TGTGCCAGCAGGCCCGGGGCAGGGAGAGAGCATGGCTATGGCTACACCTTC.

This clonotype appeared a few times. The CDR3 here is CASSTPDAGVADTQYF. Written as DNA, the CDR3 is TGTGCCAGCAGCACCCCCGATGCAGGAGTAGCAGATACGCAGTATTTT. This chain joins TRBV28 and TRBJ2-3; no reliable D call. The V gene's germline CDR1 is MDHEN and CDR2 SYDVKM. Trimming removed 6 bases at V and 4 bases at J, with 20 bases between. CDR3 length: 16 amino acids.